The rows below give T cell receptor beta chains drawn from one sample of a study of CD8 T cells in Susac syndrome. TCRdb independently ran MiXCR on the immunoSEQ multiplex PCR reads; one entry per CDR3 protein. Among a few hundred thousand distinct CDR3 sequences listed, over 75% were seen once. Material: CD8+ T cells from PBMCs. The receptors derive from a human donor with multiple sclerosis. CDR3s include the opening cysteine and the closing phenylalanine or tryptophan. D genes are given only for firm matches. Clone size is not always given. Where it is, it says once, few, many or a class for expanded clones.

V gene,D gene,clone size,J gene,CDR3 protein,CDR3 DNA
TRBV9,NA,NA,TRBJ2-1,CASSPRGQDNEQFF,TGTGCCAGCAGCCCGCGGGGGCAAGACAATGAGCAGTTCTTC
TRBV12-3/TRBV12-4,NA,NA,TRBJ1-1,CASSFSSTGRTEAFF,TGTGCCAGCAGTTTTAGTTCGACAGGCAGGACTGAAGCTTTCTTT
TRBV21-1,NA,NA,TRBJ2-2,CASSTPLRGPNTGELFF,TGTGCCAGCAGCACGCCCCTGAGGGGCCCGAACACCGGGGAGCTGTTTTTT
TRBV29-1,NA,NA,TRBJ2-7,CSVEDPGQNYEQYF,TGCAGCGTTGAAGATCCCGGACAGAACTACGAGCAGTACTTC
TRBV24-1,NA,NA,TRBJ2-1,CATSDLQFEQFF,TGTGCCACCAGTGATTTGCAATTTGAGCAGTTCTTC
TRBV9,NA,NA,TRBJ1-2,CASSSHSDADYGYTF,TGTGCCAGCAGCTCTCACTCCGACGCTGACTATGGCTACACCTTC
TRBV28,NA,NA,TRBJ2-1,CASRRNTGPLSYNEQFF,TGTGCCAGCAGGCGCAACACAGGTCCGCTATCCTACAATGAGCAGTTCTTC
TRBV4-3,NA,NA,TRBJ2-1,CASQDEATGVYNEQFF,TGCGCCAGCCAAGACGAGGCGACTGGGGTCTACAATGAGCAGTTCTTC
TRBV7-8,NA,NA,TRBJ2-3,CASSAPPSDTQYF,TGTGCCAGCAGCGCCCCCCCCTCGGATACGCAGTATTTT
TRBV6-4,TRBD2,NA,TRBJ2-3,CASSGTSYDSDTQYF,TGTGCCAGCAGCGGGACTAGCTATGATTCAGATACGCAGTATTTT
TRBV6-5,TRBD2,NA,TRBJ2-1,CASSYSETSVYNEQFF,TGTGCCAGCAGTTACTCGGAGACTAGCGTATACAATGAGCAGTTCTTC
TRBV25-1,NA,NA,TRBJ1-2,CASSELGAGYGYTF,TGTGCCAGCAGTGAATTGGGGGCTGGCTATGGCTACACCTTC
TRBV9,NA,NA,TRBJ1-1,CASSPTLGQNTEAFF,TGTGCCAGCAGCCCCACCCTGGGACAGAACACTGAAGCTTTCTTT
TRBV19,NA,NA,TRBJ1-2,CASTIASGAWRVSGYTF,TGTGCCAGTACCATCGCTTCCGGGGCCTGGAGAGTGAGTGGCTACACCTTC
TRBV19,NA,NA,TRBJ2-1,CASSMGYRLNEQFF,TGTGCCAGTAGTATGGGGTACAGGTTGAATGAGCAGTTCTTC
TRBV28,TRBD2,NA,TRBJ2-7,CASSLGGRRAYEQYF,TGTGCCAGCAGTTTGGGCGGGAGGAGGGCCTACGAGCAGTACTTC
TRBV4-1,TRBD2,NA,TRBJ2-2,CASSQVETSEGGELFF,TGCGCCAGCAGCCAAGTTGAGACTAGCGAGGGTGGGGAGCTGTTTTTT
TRBV6-5,NA,NA,TRBJ2-1,CASSYGPYEQFF,TGTGCCAGCAGTTACGGCCCATATGAGCAGTTCTTC
TRBV5-1,NA,NA,TRBJ1-5,CASSFDSGNQPQHF,TGCGCCAGCAGCTTCGACAGCGGCAATCAGCCCCAGCATTTT
TRBV5-6,NA,NA,TRBJ1-3,CASSSPLSGNTIYF,TGTGCCAGCAGCTCTCCGCTCTCTGGAAACACCATATATTTT
TRBV15,NA,NA,TRBJ2-7,CATNPRGPPAYEQYF,TGTGCCACCAACCCGAGGGGCCCTCCCGCCTACGAGCAGTACTTC
TRBV6-1,TRBD1,NA,TRBJ2-7,CASSELGTASRNHEQYF,TGTGCCAGCAGTGAACTCGGGACAGCTTCTCGTAATCACGAGCAGTACTTC
TRBV5-4,TRBD2,NA,TRBJ2-2,CASSSLAASTGELFF,TGTGCCAGCAGCTCTCTAGCGGCATCCACCGGGGAGCTGTTTTTT
TRBV12-3/TRBV12-4,NA,NA,TRBJ1-2,CASHRDYGYTF,TGTGCCAGCCACAGGGACTATGGCTACACCTTC
TRBV6-2/TRBV6-3,TRBD2,NA,TRBJ2-7,CATGSGISYEQYF,TGTGCCACCGGCAGCGGGATCTCCTACGAGCAGTACTTC
TRBV25-1,NA,NA,TRBJ2-6,CASSEFTTTNVLTF,TGTGCCAGCAGTGAATTTACGACGACCAACGTCCTGACTTTC
TRBV29-1,TRBD2,NA,TRBJ2-3,CSVVVGTTNTDTQYF,TGCAGCGTTGTAGTCGGGACTACGAACACAGATACGCAGTATTTT
TRBV11-1,NA,NA,TRBJ2-6,CASSLTSLGQLFSGANVLTF,TGTGCCAGCAGCTTAACCTCGCTAGGCCAGCTCTTCTCCGGGGCCAACGTCCTGACTTTC
TRBV9,TRBD1,NA,TRBJ1-1,CASSPQTGVLTEAFF,TGTGCCAGCAGCCCCCAGACAGGGGTATTGACTGAAGCTTTCTTT
TRBV19,NA,few,TRBJ2-1,CASSPPGGYNEQFF,TGTGCCAGTAGTCCCCCCGGTGGGTACAATGAGCAGTTCTTC
TRBV6-2/TRBV6-3,TRBD1,once,TRBJ1-5,CASTGPGTGEDPHLGQPQHF,TGTGCCAGCACCGGACCTGGGACAGGGGAAGATCCCCACTTAGGTCAGCCCCAGCATTTT
TRBV27,NA,NA,TRBJ2-3,CASAFIAFSSTDTQYF,TGTGCCAGCGCTTTCATAGCGTTCTCTAGCACAGATACGCAGTATTTT
TRBV27,NA,NA,TRBJ2-7,CASSDSSYEQYF,TGTGCCAGCAGTGATAGCTCCTACGAGCAGTACTTC
TRBV27,NA,NA,TRBJ1-1,CASSVEGRAEAFF,TGTGCCAGCAGCGTGGAAGGACGGGCTGAAGCTTTCTTT
TRBV19,NA,NA,TRBJ1-1,CASSLDREYPEAFF,TGTGCCAGTAGCTTGGACCGGGAGTATCCTGAAGCTTTCTTT
TRBV9,TRBD2,NA,TRBJ2-7,CASSVGGSGTYEQYF,TGTGCCAGCAGCGTAGGGGGTAGCGGGACCTACGAGCAGTACTTC
TRBV3-1,NA,NA,TRBJ2-1,CASSQAGSRDNEQFF,TGTGCCAGCAGCCAAGCCGGGAGCCGGGACAATGAGCAGTTCTTC
TRBV27,NA,NA,TRBJ1-1,CASRQDTMNTEAFF,TGTGCCAGCAGACAGGACACCATGAACACTGAAGCTTTCTTT
TRBV20-1,TRBD2,NA,TRBJ2-1,CSAREGTRDNEQFF,TGCAGTGCTAGAGAAGGGACTAGAGACAATGAGCAGTTCTTC
TRBV6-5,TRBD1,NA,TRBJ2-1,CASSYSVQGAYNEQFF,TGTGCCAGCAGTTACTCGGTCCAGGGGGCCTACAATGAGCAGTTCTTC
TRBV24-1,NA,NA,TRBJ2-5,CATSPATVYQETQYF,TGTGCCACCAGTCCGGCGACAGTGTACCAAGAGACCCAGTACTTC
TRBV18,TRBD2,NA,TRBJ2-1,CASSPPSSGAYNEQFF,TGTGCCAGCTCACCACCGTCTAGCGGTGCTTACAATGAGCAGTTCTTC
TRBV29-1,TRBD2,NA,TRBJ2-5,CSVEGGLETQYF,TGCAGCGTTGAGGGAGGGCTGGAGACCCAGTACTTC
TRBV9,TRBD1,NA,TRBJ2-7,CASSQGQGVTYEQYF,TGTGCCAGCAGCCAGGGACAGGGTGTCACCTACGAGCAGTACTTC